The sequence of this TCR beta chain was determined in a study of CXCR3-negative and CXCR3-positive naive CD8 T cells. UMI-labeled TRB cDNA libraries were prepared by 5' RACE. With the 5' RACE reads reprocessed, TCRdb shows one record per CDR3 protein and no DNA. The sample has 85,000 to 130,000 distinct CDR3 sequences. Points on this clonotype: Its antigen is not identified.

CDR1 and CDR2 from the germline V gene are DFQATT and SNEGSKA (reference sequence). The CDR3 spans 16 residues. Study-wide points: TRB CDR3s were more hydrophobic in CXCR3-positive than in CXCR3-negative naive cells. Similar TRBV-TRBJ usage characterized naive CXCR3-negative and CXCR3-positive cells; memory cells differed. The majority of assays used fresh PBMCs, and CXCR3 expression partially decreased after cryopreservation.

Material for sequencing was naive CXCR3+ CD8+ T cells from blood. The subset here: CD45RO-CCR7+CD27+CD95- naive CD8+ T cells expressing CXCR3 (TNR3+). The V gene is TRBV20-1, the J gene TRBJ2-1; TCRdb lists TRBD2, though no DNA is available to test this call. The clonotype comes from a human donor in good health. Some clones in this sample may be carry-over from other donors' samples. The CDR3 loop reads CSATRAASGSYNEQFF.